This T cell receptor beta chain was captured by sequencing in a study of OX40 agonist ivuxolimab in advanced cancers. Assay used: immunoSEQ multiplex PCR; TCRdb lists only in-frame clones, some missing. Of some 80,000 clones listed, around 94% are singletons. CDR1 is KGHSH and CDR2 is LQKENI in the germline V gene. The ends were cut back, 3 bases at V and 7 bases at J, with 12 bases in the middle. The CDR3 is 14 residues long. The TCR originated in an adult with an advanced solid tumor such as melanoma, head and neck, liver or kidney cancer. This sequence joins TRBV18 and TRBJ1-4; D perhaps matches TRBD1 (5 bases). The material sequenced was CD4+ or CD8+ T cells sorted from blood, taken in a trial of the OX40 agonist ivuxolimab. CDR3 sequence reads: CASSPEGNREKLFF. In DNA, the CDR3 is TGTGCCAGCTCACCGGAGGGGAATCGTGAAAAACTGTTTTTT. The full variable domain, completed using reference TRBV18 and TRBJ1-4, is NAGVMQNPRHLVRRRGQEARLRCSPMKGHSHVYWYRQLPEEGLKFMVYLQKENIIDESGMPKERFSAEFPKEGPSILRIQQVVRGDSAAYFCASSPEGNREKLFFGSGTQLSVL.